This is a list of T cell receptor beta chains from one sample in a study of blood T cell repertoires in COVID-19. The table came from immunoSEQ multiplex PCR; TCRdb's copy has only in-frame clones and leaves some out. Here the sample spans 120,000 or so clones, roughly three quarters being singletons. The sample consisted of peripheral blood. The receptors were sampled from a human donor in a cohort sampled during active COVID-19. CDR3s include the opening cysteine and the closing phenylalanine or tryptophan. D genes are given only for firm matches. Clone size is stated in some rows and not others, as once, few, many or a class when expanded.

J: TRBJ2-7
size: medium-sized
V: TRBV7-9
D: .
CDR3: CASSLEGVGNEQYF
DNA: TGTGCCAGCAGCTTAGAGGGGGTGGGGAACGAGCAGTACTTC

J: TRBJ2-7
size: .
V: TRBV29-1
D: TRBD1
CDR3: CSVQGASYEQYF
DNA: TGCAGCGTACAGGGGGCATCCTACGAGCAGTACTTC

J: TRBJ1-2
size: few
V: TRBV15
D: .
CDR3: CATSKYGGNYGYTF
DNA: TGTGCCACCAGCAAGTACGGGGGAAACTATGGCTACACCTTC

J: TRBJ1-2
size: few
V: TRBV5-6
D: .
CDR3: CASSPPQQGPRHGYTF
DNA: TGTGCCAGCAGCCCGCCGCAACAGGGCCCCCGCCATGGCTACACCTTC

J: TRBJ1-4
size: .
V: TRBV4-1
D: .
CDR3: CASSQPNQGRTNEKLFF
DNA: TGCGCCAGCAGCCAACCAAATCAGGGGCGGACTAATGAAAAACTGTTTTTT

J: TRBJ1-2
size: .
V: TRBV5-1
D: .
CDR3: CASSLAPAGRYGYTF
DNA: TGCGCCAGCAGCTTGGCCCCCGCAGGCCGCTATGGCTACACCTTC

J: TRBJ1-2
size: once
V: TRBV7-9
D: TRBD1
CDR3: CASSLLYEEGANGYTF
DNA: TGTGCCAGCAGCTTACTGTATGAGGAGGGGGCAAATGGCTACACCTTC

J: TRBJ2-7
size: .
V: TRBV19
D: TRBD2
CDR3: CASTPGTSGEQYF
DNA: TGTGCCAGTACGCCCGGGACTAGCGGCGAGCAGTACTTC

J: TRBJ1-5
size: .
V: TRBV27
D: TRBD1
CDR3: CASSETGDYQPQHF
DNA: TGTGCCAGCAGTGAAACAGGGGATTATCAGCCCCAGCATTTT

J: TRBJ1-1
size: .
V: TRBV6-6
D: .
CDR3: CASSVRGRNTEAFF
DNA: TGTGCCAGCAGTGTCAGGGGTCGGAACACTGAAGCTTTCTTT

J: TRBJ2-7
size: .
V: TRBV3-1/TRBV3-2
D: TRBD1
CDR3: CASSLAGGDEQYF
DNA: TGTGCCAGCAGCCTAGCAGGGGGCGATGAGCAGTACTTC